This T cell receptor (beta chain) was captured by sequencing in a study of T-cell memory formation after mild COVID-19. MiXCR, applied by TCRdb to the 5' RACE reads, yields one record per CDR3 protein. The sample consists of under 50,000 distinct CDR3 sequences, around a quarter of them appearing once. Only a few counts were recorded for this clonotype. The junction had 9 bases not matched to a gene; V was cut back by 4 bases and J by 4 bases. The CDR3 spans 16 residues. Germline CDR1 reads KGHDR; CDR2 reads SFDVKD. This chain links TRBV24-1 with TRBJ2-5; 9 bases map to TRBD1. The sequence derives from a man between 18 and 35 years old who had mild COVID-19 (a few samples of this study predate the infection). Cell type and time point are not known. Sequencing used PBMCs or a T cell subset sorted from them (not recorded which). The CDR3 nucleotides are TGTGCCACCAGTGACCCTGACAGGGGGTCCCTAGAGACCCAGTACTTC. Its translation: CATSDPDRGSLETQYF.